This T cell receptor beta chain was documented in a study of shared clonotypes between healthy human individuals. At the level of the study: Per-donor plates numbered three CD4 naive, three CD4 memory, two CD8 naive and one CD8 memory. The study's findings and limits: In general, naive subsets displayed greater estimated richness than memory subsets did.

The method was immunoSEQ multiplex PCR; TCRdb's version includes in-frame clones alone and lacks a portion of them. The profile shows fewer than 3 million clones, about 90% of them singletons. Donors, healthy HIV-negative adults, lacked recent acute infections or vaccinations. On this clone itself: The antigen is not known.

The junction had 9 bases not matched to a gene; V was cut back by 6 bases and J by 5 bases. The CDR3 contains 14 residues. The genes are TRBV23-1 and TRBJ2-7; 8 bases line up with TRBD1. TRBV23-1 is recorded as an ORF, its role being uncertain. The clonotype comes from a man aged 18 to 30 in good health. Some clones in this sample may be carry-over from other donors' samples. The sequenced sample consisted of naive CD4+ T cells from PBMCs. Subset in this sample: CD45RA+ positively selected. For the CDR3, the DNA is TGCGCCAGCAGGTCGGACAGGGCGGGGAACGAGCAGTACTTC. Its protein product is CASRSDRAGNEQYF.